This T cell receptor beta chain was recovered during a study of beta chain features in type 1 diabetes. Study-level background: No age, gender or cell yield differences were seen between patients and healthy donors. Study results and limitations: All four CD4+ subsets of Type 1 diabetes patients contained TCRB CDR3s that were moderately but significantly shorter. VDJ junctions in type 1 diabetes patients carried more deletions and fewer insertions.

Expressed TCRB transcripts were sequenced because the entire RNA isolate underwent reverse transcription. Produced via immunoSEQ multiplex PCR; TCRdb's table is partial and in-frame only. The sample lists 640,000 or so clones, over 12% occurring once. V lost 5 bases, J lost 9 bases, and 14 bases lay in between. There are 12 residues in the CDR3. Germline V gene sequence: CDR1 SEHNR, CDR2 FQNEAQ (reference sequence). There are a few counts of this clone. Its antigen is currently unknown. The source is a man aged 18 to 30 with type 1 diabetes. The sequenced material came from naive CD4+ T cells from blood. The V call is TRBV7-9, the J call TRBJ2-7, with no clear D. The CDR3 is CASSGGFRVQYF. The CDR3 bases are TGTGCCAGCAGCGGTGGGTTTCGCGTGCAGTACTTC.